A selection of T cell receptor beta chains follows, all from one sample in a study of cytomegalovirus exposure and HLA in healthy donors. Libraries were prepared by immunoSEQ multiplex PCR; TCRdb keeps only in-frame clonotypes and omits some of them. The sample gives tens of thousands of clones, roughly 90% of which show up once; 2.7% is in the top ten. Specimen: PBMCs. The receptors shown here come from a woman younger than 30 in good health and CMV-seronegative. CDR3s include the opening cysteine and the closing phenylalanine or tryptophan. D genes are given only for firm matches. Part of the rows lack a size; the others show once, few, many or a class for expanded clones.

d_call: TRBD2; clone_size: .; v_call: TRBV9; j_call: TRBJ2-3; cdr3_aa: CASSASGRSADTQYF; cdr3_nt: TGTGCCAGCAGCGCTAGCGGGAGAAGCGCAGATACGCAGTATTTT
d_call: TRBD1; clone_size: .; v_call: TRBV25-1; j_call: TRBJ2-3; cdr3_aa: CASSPGTGAADTQYF; cdr3_nt: TGTGCCAGCAGTCCCGGGACAGGGGCCGCAGATACGCAGTATTTT
d_call: TRBD1; clone_size: .; v_call: TRBV30; j_call: TRBJ2-5; cdr3_aa: CAWSSDRVGTQYF; cdr3_nt: TGTGCCTGGAGTTCGGACAGGGTTGGGACCCAGTACTTC
d_call: .; clone_size: .; v_call: TRBV5-4; j_call: TRBJ1-4; cdr3_aa: CASSLVGTNEKLFF; cdr3_nt: TGTGCCAGCAGCTTGGTCGGGACTAATGAAAAACTGTTTTTT
d_call: TRBD2; clone_size: .; v_call: TRBV30; j_call: TRBJ2-1; cdr3_aa: CAWHNSGRGYNEQFF; cdr3_nt: TGTGCCTGGCATAATAGCGGGAGGGGATACAATGAGCAGTTCTTC
d_call: TRBD2; clone_size: .; v_call: TRBV30; j_call: TRBJ2-1; cdr3_aa: CAWSGGSNFNEQFF; cdr3_nt: TGTGCCTGGAGTGGCGGGAGTAATTTCAATGAGCAGTTCTTC
d_call: TRBD2; clone_size: .; v_call: TRBV29-1; j_call: TRBJ2-1; cdr3_aa: CSVAISGRRNEQFF; cdr3_nt: TGCAGCGTCGCCATTAGCGGGAGACGCAATGAGCAGTTCTTC
d_call: TRBD2; clone_size: once; v_call: TRBV2; j_call: TRBJ2-1; cdr3_aa: CASSVLAGGPVNEQFF; cdr3_nt: TGTGCCAGCAGTGTCCTAGCGGGAGGGCCAGTGAATGAGCAGTTCTTC
d_call: TRBD1; clone_size: .; v_call: TRBV30; j_call: TRBJ2-7; cdr3_aa: CAWDRANYEQYF; cdr3_nt: TGTGCCTGGGACAGGGCGAACTACGAGCAGTACTTC
d_call: .; clone_size: .; v_call: TRBV7-3; j_call: TRBJ2-3; cdr3_aa: CASSLQGDTQYF; cdr3_nt: TGTGCCAGCAGTTTACAGGGTGATACGCAGTATTTT
d_call: .; clone_size: .; v_call: TRBV2; j_call: TRBJ1-5; cdr3_aa: CASWGGYSNQPQHF; cdr3_nt: TGTGCCAGCTGGGGGGGATATAGCAATCAGCCCCAGCATTTT
d_call: TRBD2; clone_size: once; v_call: TRBV27; j_call: TRBJ2-7; cdr3_aa: CASSPVAGGIYEQYF; cdr3_nt: TGTGCCAGCAGTCCAGTAGCGGGAGGGATTTACGAGCAGTACTTC
d_call: .; clone_size: .; v_call: TRBV5-4; j_call: TRBJ1-5; cdr3_aa: CASSFGGGSIQPQHF; cdr3_nt: TGTGCCAGCAGCTTTGGGGGGGGTTCAATCCAGCCCCAGCATTTT